The source of this T cell receptor (beta chain) is a study of Ad26.COV2.S vaccination and SARS-CoV-2 variants. About the research overall: A participant enrolled in the COV1001 Ad26.COV2.S trial arm provided the sample.

Profiling relied on immunoSEQ multiplex PCR, and the TCRdb table lists in-frame clones only, not all of them. The table includes some 640,000 clones, around 90% detected once. Notes on this clone: Its antigen is unknown.

Germline CDR1 reads SEHNR; CDR2 reads FQNEAQ (reference sequence). The CDR3 sequence is 15 residues long. With 1 base removed from V and 9 bases from J, the gap between germline ends came to 16 bases. Findings and caveats of the study: Total T cell responses, in the TCR breadth and depth analyses, may have been underestimated. Non-spike TCR breadth was similar in vaccine and placebo recipients.

This sample's treatment: 19 received Ad26.COV2.S at low or high dose, single or two shots; five or six received placebo; per-sample allocation not given. At day 63 after the first vaccine or placebo injection, samples were drawn. As its vector, the vaccine had Ad26, which expressed Wuhan-strain SARS-CoV-2 spike. The TCR was taken from a person aged 18-60 years who received the Ad26.COV2.S COVID-19 vaccine or a placebo. Sequencing used peripheral blood, obtained in a trial of Ad26.COV2.S vaccine versus placebo. The chain carries TRBV7-9 and TRBJ2-1; D call uncertain. In DNA form, the CDR3 reads TGTGCCAGCAGCTTAGTTTTAGGACCTTCCCGTGAGCAGTTCTTC. Protein sequence: CASSLVLGPSREQFF. Using reference TRBV7-9 and TRBJ2-1 for the parts outside the CDR3, the full variable domain is DTGVSQNPRHKITKRGQNVTFRCDPISEHNRLYWYRQTLGQGPEFLTYFQNEAQLEKSRLLSDRFSAERPKGSFSTLEIQRTEQGDSAMYLCASSLVLGPSREQFFGPGTRLTVL.